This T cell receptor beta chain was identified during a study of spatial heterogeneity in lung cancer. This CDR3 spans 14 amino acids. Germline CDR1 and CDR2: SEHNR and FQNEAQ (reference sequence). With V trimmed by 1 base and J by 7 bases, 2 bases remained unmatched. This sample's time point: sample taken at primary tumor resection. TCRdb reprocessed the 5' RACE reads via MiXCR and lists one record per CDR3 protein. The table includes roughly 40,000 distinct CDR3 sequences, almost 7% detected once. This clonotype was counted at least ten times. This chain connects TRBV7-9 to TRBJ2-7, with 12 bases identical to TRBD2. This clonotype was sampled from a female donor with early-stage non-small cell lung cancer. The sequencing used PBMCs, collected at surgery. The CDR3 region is CASSLGTSGEEQYF. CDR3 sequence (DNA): TGTGCCAGCAGCTTAGGGACTAGCGGGGAGGAGCAGTACTTC.